These T cell receptor beta chains were read from a single sample in a study of T cells after yellow fever vaccination. TCRdb fed the 5' RACE reads into MiXCR, producing one record per CDR3 protein. The sample lists 200,000 or so distinct CDR3 sequences; 6% to 8% were seen once. This material consisted of CD4+ T cells sorted from PBMCs, taken on the day of the yellow fever booster vaccination. These receptors all stem from a man aged 25 to 45 who received the YFV17D yellow fever vaccine. CDR3s include the opening cysteine and the closing phenylalanine or tryptophan. The order of the fields is V gene, D gene, clone size, J gene, CDR3 DNA, CDR3 protein. A D gene is named only where the DNA matches it firmly. Part of the rows lack a size; the others show once, few, many or a class for expanded clones.

V gene: TRBV18; D gene: TRBD1; clone size: NA; J gene: TRBJ1-1; CDR3 DNA: TGTGCCAGCTCACCGAAACAGGGGACTGAAGCTTTCTTT; CDR3 protein: CASSPKQGTEAFF
V gene: TRBV6-1; D gene: TRBD2; clone size: few; J gene: TRBJ2-1; CDR3 DNA: TGTGCCACCCGACGCGGGAGCTCCTACAATGAGCAGTTCTTC; CDR3 protein: CATRRGSSYNEQFF
V gene: TRBV13; D gene: TRBD2; clone size: NA; J gene: TRBJ2-1; CDR3 DNA: TGTGCCAGCAGCTTATCGGGACTAGCGGACTACAATGAGCAGTTCTTC; CDR3 protein: CASSLSGLADYNEQFF
V gene: TRBV18; D gene: NA; clone size: few; J gene: TRBJ2-5; CDR3 DNA: TGTGCCAGCTCACCACCGTCCCGCCCTGGGGAGACCCAGTACTTC; CDR3 protein: CASSPPSRPGETQYF
V gene: TRBV5-4; D gene: NA; clone size: NA; J gene: TRBJ2-1; CDR3 DNA: TGTGCCAGCGCACTAGCTCAAGGTAATGAGCAGTTCTTC; CDR3 protein: CASALAQGNEQFF
V gene: TRBV25-1; D gene: NA; clone size: few; J gene: TRBJ2-7; CDR3 DNA: TGTGCCAGCAGTGAAGGGGGGCCAGGGGTCAACGAGCAGTACTTC; CDR3 protein: CASSEGGPGVNEQYF
V gene: TRBV19; D gene: NA; clone size: few; J gene: TRBJ2-7; CDR3 DNA: TGTGCCAGTAGTCCTAGCAGCTTCTACGAGCAGTACTTC; CDR3 protein: CASSPSSFYEQYF
V gene: TRBV7-9; D gene: NA; clone size: many; J gene: TRBJ1-4; CDR3 DNA: TGTGCCAGCAGCTTAGGAGACCGGGACCTTCGGAGAGAAAAACTGTTTTTT; CDR3 protein: CASSLGDRDLRREKLFF
V gene: TRBV12-3/TRBV12-4; D gene: NA; clone size: many; J gene: TRBJ2-7; CDR3 DNA: TGTGCCAGCAGTCAAGGGTTGAGCTCCTACGAGCAGTACTTC; CDR3 protein: CASSQGLSSYEQYF
V gene: TRBV10-3; D gene: NA; clone size: many; J gene: TRBJ2-5; CDR3 DNA: TGTGCCATCGGGCGGATTGATCAAGAGACCCAGTACTTC; CDR3 protein: CAIGRIDQETQYF
V gene: TRBV12-3/TRBV12-4; D gene: NA; clone size: few; J gene: TRBJ2-2; CDR3 DNA: TGTGCCAGCAGTAGGGCCTTCATGGCCGGGGAGCTGTTTTTT; CDR3 protein: CASSRAFMAGELFF
V gene: TRBV12-3/TRBV12-4; D gene: NA; clone size: many; J gene: TRBJ2-2; CDR3 DNA: TGTGCCAGCACTCTATTATTAACCGGGGAGCTGTTTTTT; CDR3 protein: CASTLLLTGELFF
V gene: TRBV6-5; D gene: TRBD1; clone size: many; J gene: TRBJ2-5; CDR3 DNA: TGTGCCAGCAGAAACGTTAGGGACAGGGGAGAGACCCAGTACTTC; CDR3 protein: CASRNVRDRGETQYF
V gene: TRBV5-1; D gene: NA; clone size: many; J gene: TRBJ2-5; CDR3 DNA: TGCGCCAGCAGCTTGGCCGGAACAGGCCAGGAGACCCAGTACTTC; CDR3 protein: CASSLAGTGQETQYF
V gene: TRBV7-9; D gene: NA; clone size: many; J gene: TRBJ2-5; CDR3 DNA: TGTGCCAGCAGCTTAGGGGCCGGCAGGGCGGAGACCCAGTACTTC; CDR3 protein: CASSLGAGRAETQYF
V gene: TRBV7-6; D gene: TRBD1; clone size: NA; J gene: TRBJ2-1; CDR3 DNA: TGTGCCAGCACAGGGGGCGCGATAGATGAGCAGTTCTTC; CDR3 protein: CASTGGAIDEQFF
V gene: TRBV30; D gene: NA; clone size: few; J gene: TRBJ2-5; CDR3 DNA: TGTGCCTGGAGAGGTCAGGGGGAGACCCAGTACTTC; CDR3 protein: CAWRGQGETQYF
V gene: TRBV7-3; D gene: TRBD2; clone size: few; J gene: TRBJ2-3; CDR3 DNA: TGTGCCACTGCTAGCGGGCCCTCCCCAGATACGCAGTATTTT; CDR3 protein: CATASGPSPDTQYF
V gene: TRBV24-1; D gene: TRBD2; clone size: many; J gene: TRBJ2-2; CDR3 DNA: TGTGCCACCAGCGGGACTAGGGACACCGGGGAGCTGTTTTTT; CDR3 protein: CATSGTRDTGELFF
V gene: TRBV20-1; D gene: TRBD2; clone size: many; J gene: TRBJ2-1; CDR3 DNA: TGCAGTGCTAGAGAGGGACTAGATGAGCAGTTCTTC; CDR3 protein: CSAREGLDEQFF
V gene: TRBV5-1; D gene: NA; clone size: many; J gene: TRBJ2-1; CDR3 DNA: TGCGCCAGCAGCTTGGCGGGGCTAGCGACTTACAATGAGCAGTTCTTC; CDR3 protein: CASSLAGLATYNEQFF
V gene: TRBV7-2; D gene: NA; clone size: NA; J gene: TRBJ2-3; CDR3 DNA: TGTGCCAGCAGCTTGTTAGCGGTTAGCACAGATACGCAGTATTTT; CDR3 protein: CASSLLAVSTDTQYF
V gene: TRBV12-3/TRBV12-4; D gene: NA; clone size: few; J gene: TRBJ2-3; CDR3 DNA: TGTGCCAGCAGTTTCGGTGTGGGCACAGATACGCAGTATTTT; CDR3 protein: CASSFGVGTDTQYF
V gene: TRBV7-2; D gene: TRBD1; clone size: NA; J gene: TRBJ1-5; CDR3 DNA: TGTGCCAGCAGCACCTGGACAGGAGGGCCCCAGCATTTT; CDR3 protein: CASSTWTGGPQHF
V gene: TRBV6-1; D gene: TRBD1; clone size: few; J gene: TRBJ1-6; CDR3 DNA: TGTGCCAGCAGTGAAAGGACAGGGCAATGGAATTCACCCCTCCACTTT; CDR3 protein: CASSERTGQWNSPLHF
V gene: TRBV13; D gene: NA; clone size: few; J gene: TRBJ2-2; CDR3 DNA: TGTGCCAGCAGCCTGACTAGTTGGGGGTCCGGGGAGCTGTTTTTT; CDR3 protein: CASSLTSWGSGELFF
V gene: TRBV3-1; D gene: TRBD2; clone size: NA; J gene: TRBJ2-2; CDR3 DNA: TGTGCCAGCAGCCGAATGGGACTAGCGGGAGTAGAAGGCGGGGAGCTGTTTTTT; CDR3 protein: CASSRMGLAGVEGGELFF
V gene: TRBV20-1; D gene: NA; clone size: few; J gene: TRBJ1-2; CDR3 DNA: TGCAGTGCTAGTTGGGGGTCCTATGGCTACACCTTC; CDR3 protein: CSASWGSYGYTF
V gene: TRBV14; D gene: NA; clone size: few; J gene: TRBJ1-4; CDR3 DNA: TGTGCCAGCAGCCCCCACCGCCGGGGGGGGGGTGAAAAACTGTTTTTT; CDR3 protein: CASSPHRRGGGEKLFF
V gene: TRBV24-1; D gene: TRBD2; clone size: NA; J gene: TRBJ2-3; CDR3 DNA: TGTGCCACCAGTGAGGGCGGGAGACTTATGCACACAGATACGCAGTATTTT; CDR3 protein: CATSEGGRLMHTDTQYF
V gene: TRBV6-2/TRBV6-3; D gene: TRBD2; clone size: NA; J gene: TRBJ2-2; CDR3 DNA: TGTGCCAGCAAGGGCCCTAGCGGGGGCATAAACACCGGGGAGCTGTTTTTT; CDR3 protein: CASKGPSGGINTGELFF
V gene: TRBV7-9; D gene: NA; clone size: many; J gene: TRBJ1-2; CDR3 DNA: TGTGCCAGCAGCTCCCCCGGAGCCCGCTATGGCTACACCTTC; CDR3 protein: CASSSPGARYGYTF
V gene: TRBV6-2/TRBV6-3; D gene: TRBD2; clone size: few; J gene: TRBJ2-3; CDR3 DNA: TGTGCCAGCAGTCCCCTGGGACTAGCGGGAGCGAAAGATACGCAGTATTTT; CDR3 protein: CASSPLGLAGAKDTQYF
V gene: TRBV19; D gene: NA; clone size: few; J gene: TRBJ1-1; CDR3 DNA: TGTGCCAGTAGTTCTCTAGGTGACATACACACTGAAGCTTTCTTT; CDR3 protein: CASSSLGDIHTEAFF
V gene: TRBV15; D gene: NA; clone size: NA; J gene: TRBJ2-5; CDR3 DNA: TGTGCCACCAGCAGAGATAACGAGGAGACCCAGTACTTC; CDR3 protein: CATSRDNEETQYF
V gene: TRBV6-5; D gene: NA; clone size: few; J gene: TRBJ1-6; CDR3 DNA: TGTGCCAGCAGTTACCATGACAGCTCCAATTCACCCCTCCACTTT; CDR3 protein: CASSYHDSSNSPLHF
V gene: TRBV3-1; D gene: NA; clone size: NA; J gene: TRBJ2-7; CDR3 DNA: TGTGCCAGCAGCCAAGAAGGAACGCGCGAGCAGTACTTC; CDR3 protein: CASSQEGTREQYF
V gene: TRBV20-1; D gene: TRBD2; clone size: many; J gene: TRBJ2-1; CDR3 DNA: TGCAGTGCTGTAACCGGGACTAGCGGGAATCGCGAGCAGTTCTTC; CDR3 protein: CSAVTGTSGNREQFF
V gene: TRBV29-1; D gene: NA; clone size: NA; J gene: TRBJ2-7; CDR3 DNA: TGCAGCGTTGAAGGGGGCGAACGCAGAGGAAACGAGCAGTACTTC; CDR3 protein: CSVEGGERRGNEQYF
V gene: TRBV28; D gene: TRBD1; clone size: NA; J gene: TRBJ2-6; CDR3 DNA: TGTGCCAGCAGTTTGCTGACAGGGGGTCTTACTGGGGCCAACGTCCTGACTTTC; CDR3 protein: CASSLLTGGLTGANVLTF
V gene: TRBV18; D gene: TRBD2; clone size: NA; J gene: TRBJ2-3; CDR3 DNA: TGTGCCAGCTCACGCCCCAGCGGGAGACACACAGATACGCAGTATTTT; CDR3 protein: CASSRPSGRHTDTQYF
V gene: TRBV7-9; D gene: TRBD2; clone size: few; J gene: TRBJ2-7; CDR3 DNA: TGTGCCAGCAGCTTCGAAAGGACGGGAGGACCCTCCGAGCAGTACTTC; CDR3 protein: CASSFERTGGPSEQYF
V gene: TRBV7-9; D gene: NA; clone size: NA; J gene: TRBJ2-5; CDR3 DNA: TGTGCCAGCAGACTTACAGGGTGGAGGGAGACCCAGTACTTC; CDR3 protein: CASRLTGWRETQYF
V gene: TRBV28; D gene: NA; clone size: NA; J gene: TRBJ2-5; CDR3 DNA: TGTGCCAGCAGTCACGGGCAGTCCTCAGGGACCCAGTACTTC; CDR3 protein: CASSHGQSSGTQYF
V gene: TRBV20-1; D gene: TRBD2; clone size: few; J gene: TRBJ2-1; CDR3 DNA: TGCAGTGCTAGAGTTAATAGCGGGGCCTCCTACAATGAGCAGTTCTTC; CDR3 protein: CSARVNSGASYNEQFF
V gene: TRBV5-6; D gene: NA; clone size: NA; J gene: TRBJ1-2; CDR3 DNA: TGTGCCAGCAGCTTTCCCGGAGCTAACTATGGCTACACCTTC; CDR3 protein: CASSFPGANYGYTF
V gene: TRBV24-1; D gene: NA; clone size: many; J gene: TRBJ1-5; CDR3 DNA: TGTGCCACCAGTGACCTAGGCAATCAGCCCCAGCATTTT; CDR3 protein: CATSDLGNQPQHF
V gene: TRBV5-1; D gene: NA; clone size: NA; J gene: TRBJ2-1; CDR3 DNA: TGCGCCAGCAGCTTGGCCGTCGCGGGGTACAATGAGCAGTTCTTC; CDR3 protein: CASSLAVAGYNEQFF